What follows are 13 T cell receptor beta chains derived from one specimen sequenced in a study of T cell responses to AZD1222 COVID-19 vaccine. The method was immunoSEQ multiplex PCR; TCRdb's version includes in-frame clones alone and lacks a portion of them. Here the sample spans 85,000 to 95,000 clones, about 88% being singletons. This specimen was peripheral blood, taken 28 days after the second AZD1222 dose. These receptors were obtained from an adult who received the AZD1222 COVID-19 vaccine.

The chain employs TRBV4-2 and TRBJ2-1, with 10 bases identical to TRBD2. Germline lookup yields CDR1 LGHNA and CDR2 YNFKEQ. The CDR3 is made up of 16 amino acids. The junction had 3 bases not matched to a gene; V was cut back by 1 base and J by 3 bases. The CDR3 DNA reads TGTGCCAGCAGCCAAGGGGAGCGGGGGGGCTACAATGAGCAGTTCTTC. Its translation is CASSQGERGGYNEQFF.

The genes are TRBV9 and TRBJ2-1; 12 nucleotides agree with TRBD1. Germline V CDR1 and CDR2: SGDLS, YYNGEE. The CDR3 is 16 residues long. J was trimmed by 8 bases and V by 3 bases; bases with no gene match: 9. This CDR3 reads CASSAPPGQGADEQFF. The CDR3 nucleotides are TGTGCCAGCAGCGCCCCGCCGGGACAGGGGGCCGATGAGCAGTTCTTC.

This chain joins TRBV5-1 and TRBJ1-1, with TRBD1 matching over 8 bases. The CDR3 length is 16 residues. From germline, CDR1 is SGHRS and CDR2 YFSETQ. With V trimmed by 2 bases and J by 3 bases, 9 bases remained unmatched. CDR3 bases: TGCGCCAGCAGCTTTCGCCAACAGGGGGAGTACACTGAAGCTTTCTTT. As protein: CASSFRQQGEYTEAFF.

CDR3 DNA sequence: TGTGCCTGGCTACGGGACAGGGCGAATTCACCCCTCCACTTT. The encoded protein is CAWLRDRANSPLHF. This chain connects TRBV30 to TRBJ1-6; 9 nucleotides agree with TRBD1. The CDR3 sequence is 14 residues long. Looked up from germline, CDR1 is GTSNPN and CDR2 is SVGIG (reference sequence). Germline trimming cut 5 bases from V and 7 bases from J; bases unmatched to any gene: 6.

V and J are TRBV6-5 and TRBJ1-3, with D possibly TRBD1 on 6 matching bases. Trimming cost V 3 bases and J 8 bases, with 17 bases left between them. Germline V gives CDR1 MNHEY, CDR2 SVGAGI. CDR3 length: 15 amino acids. CDR3 nucleotides: TGTGCCAGCAGTTATAGGGCAGGGGCATTGGACACCATATATTTT. Translated: CASSYRAGALDTIYF.

This clone showed up just once. V usage is TRBV3-1 (or the pseudogene TRBV3-2) and J usage is TRBJ1-5, with a weak D call TRBD1 (5 bases). This CDR3 has 17 residues. Germline CDR1 is LGHDT and CDR2 is YNNKEL (reference sequence). V lost 1 base and J lost 5, with 18 bases in between. The CDR3 region is CASSQGVWEGRYQPQHF. In nucleotides, the CDR3 is TGTGCCAGCAGCCAAGGGGTTTGGGAGGGGAGATATCAGCCCCAGCATTTT.

This chain connects TRBV5-1 to TRBJ2-2; 9 bases map to TRBD1. The CDR3 contains 15 residues. Losses at the gene ends were 4 bases for V and 7 bases for J; bases not matched to a gene: 8. From germline, CDR1 is SGHRS and CDR2 YFSETQ. The CDR3 region has the DNA TGCGCCAGCAGCGGTTCACAGGGGGCGCGCGGGGAGCTGTTTTTT. It encodes CASSGSQGARGELFF.

This clone was counted once. This chain links TRBV13 with TRBJ2-7, with a tentative D call TRBD1 (6 bases). Trimming removed 5 bases from V and 7 bases from J, with 18 bases in between. Germline CDR1 reads PRHDT; CDR2 reads FYEKMQ (reference sequence). CDR3 length equals 14 residues. This CDR3 reads CASSEGDKSIEQYF. In DNA, the CDR3 is TGTGCCAGCAGCGAGGGGGACAAAAGTATTGAGCAGTACTTC.

This clone appeared a single time. V usage is TRBV6-6 and J usage is TRBJ1-5; no clear D. This CDR3 region has 15 residues. V was pared by 4 bases and J by 0 bases, with 10 bases between. Germline-derived CDR1 and CDR2 are MNHNY and SVGAGI (reference sequence). The CDR3 spells CASSSGPYSNQPQHF. The CDR3 DNA reads TGTGCCAGCAGTTCCGGGCCCTATAGCAATCAGCCCCAGCATTTT.

This clone occurred a few times. The chain is built from TRBV14 and TRBJ1-1, with unresolved D. Germline-derived CDR1 and CDR2 are SGHDN and FVKESK. CDR3 length: 14 residues. V was shortened by 4 bases and J by 1 base, with 10 bases between the two germline ends. The CDR3 DNA sequence: TGTGCCAGCAGCCCCTGGCACCGGAACACTGAAGCTTTCTTT. Amino acid sequence: CASSPWHRNTEAFF.

This chain connects TRBV19 to TRBJ2-7; 10 nucleotides line up with TRBD1. Germline V gives CDR1 LNHDA, CDR2 SQIVND (reference sequence). This CDR3 is built from 13 residues. Trimming took 6 bases from V and 3 from J; bases not matched to a gene: 2. DNA of the CDR3: TGTGCCAGTAGAAGGACAGGGGGCTACGAGCAGTACTTC. This gives the protein CASRRTGGYEQYF.

CDR3 region: CASSLGHLEGYTF. The DNA for the CDR3 is TGTGCCAGCAGCTTAGGGCATCTTGAAGGCTACACCTTC. V gene TRBV7-2 combines with J gene TRBJ1-2; D not resolved. The CDR3 has 13 amino acids. Trimming took off 1 base at V and 8 bases at J, with 11 bases between the two ends. Germline V gene sequence: CDR1 SGHTA, CDR2 FQGNSA.

The V and J genes are TRBV29-1 and TRBJ2-6; D is possibly TRBD2 (5 bases). This CDR3 is 13 amino acids long. V lost 5 bases, J lost 2 bases, and 7 bases lay in between. Germline V gene sequence: CDR1 SQVTM, CDR2 ANQGSEA. The chain's CDR3 is CSVPEAGANVLTF. The CDR3 DNA is TGCAGCGTTCCGGAGGCTGGGGCCAACGTCCTGACTTTC.